This T cell receptor beta chain came from a study of T cell repertoires in cytomegalovirus infection. Turning to the study itself: Evidence of both CMV infection and a matching HLA type came from public TCR beta signatures. Overall study findings and caveats: Clonotypes of TCR beta that were HLA-C-restricted and CMV-specific dominated the ex vivo response.

TCRdb redid the calling of the reads with MiXCR, one entry per CDR3 protein. The table has fewer than 550,000 distinct CDR3 sequences, about 15% seen once. This clonotype was observed at least ten times. Its antigen is as yet unknown. The origin of this receptor is a human donor in good health (CMV status not recorded). Some clones in this sample may be carry-over from other donors' samples. Material for sequencing was CD8+ T cells from PBMCs.

CDR3 region: CASSPRGSGANVLTF. In nucleotides, the CDR3 is TGTGCCAGCAGCCCACGGGGGTCTGGGGCCAACGTCCTGACTTTC. V and J are TRBV7-9 and TRBJ2-6; TRBD2 is a possible D gene (6 bases). V lost 5 bases and J lost 1, with 9 bases in between. CDR1 is SEHNR, CDR2 FQNEAQ, per germline (reference sequence). The CDR3 has 15 amino acids.